This T cell receptor beta chain was sequenced in a study of blood T cells in healthy people across ages. General observations from the study: Possibly, changes in expanded clonotypes were confounded because donor CMV status was unknown. Researchers said unsorted PBMCs prevented a conclusive naive versus antigen-experienced comparison.

A second PCR, run for roughly 7 to 11 cycles, used a sample-barcoded 5' primer plus a J-beta primer mix. In TCRdb, the 5' RACE reads were re-called with MiXCR into one record per CDR3 protein. This table holds around 1,700,000 distinct CDR3 sequences, roughly 30% found once. The donors, all healthy, were Caucasians living in Russia, aged roughly 6 to 100. Germline CDR1 SGDLS, CDR2 YYNGEE. V shed 3 bases and J shed 1 base, with 16 bases lying between them. CDR3 size: 16 residues. This clonotype is a singleton in its sample. As yet, its antigen is unknown. The clonotype was recovered from a woman aged 25 to 39 in good health. This chain connects TRBV9 to TRBJ1-1, with D perhaps matching TRBD1 (6 bases). The sample consisted of blood. The CDR3 DNA reads as TGTGCCAGCAGCGCTGAAAGACAGGCTCCGAACACTGAAGCTTTCTTT. As protein: CASSAERQAPNTEAFF.